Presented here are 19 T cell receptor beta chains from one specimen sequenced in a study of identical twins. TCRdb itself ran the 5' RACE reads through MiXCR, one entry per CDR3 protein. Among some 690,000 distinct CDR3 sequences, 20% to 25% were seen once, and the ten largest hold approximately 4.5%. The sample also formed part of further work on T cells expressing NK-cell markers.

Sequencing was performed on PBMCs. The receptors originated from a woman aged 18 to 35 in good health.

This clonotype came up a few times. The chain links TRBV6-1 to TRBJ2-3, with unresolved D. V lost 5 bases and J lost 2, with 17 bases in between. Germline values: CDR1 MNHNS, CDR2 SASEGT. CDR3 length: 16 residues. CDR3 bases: TGTGCCAGCAGTCCTCGTCACGTTTCGACCACAGATACGCAGTATTTT. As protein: CASSPRHVSTTDTQYF.

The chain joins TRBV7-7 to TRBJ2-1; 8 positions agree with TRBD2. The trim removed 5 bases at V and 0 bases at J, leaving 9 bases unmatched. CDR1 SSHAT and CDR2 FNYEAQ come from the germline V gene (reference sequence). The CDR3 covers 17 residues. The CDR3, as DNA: TGTGCCAGCAGCCCAACTAGCGGCATGAGCTCCTACAATGAGCAGTTCTTC. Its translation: CASSPTSGMSSYNEQFF.

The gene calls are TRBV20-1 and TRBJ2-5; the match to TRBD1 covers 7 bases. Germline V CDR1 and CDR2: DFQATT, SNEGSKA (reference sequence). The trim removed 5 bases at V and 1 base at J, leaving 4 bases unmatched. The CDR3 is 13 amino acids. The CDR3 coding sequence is TGCAGTGCTCTACAGGGGAGCCAAGAGACCCAGTACTTC. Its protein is CSALQGSQETQYF.

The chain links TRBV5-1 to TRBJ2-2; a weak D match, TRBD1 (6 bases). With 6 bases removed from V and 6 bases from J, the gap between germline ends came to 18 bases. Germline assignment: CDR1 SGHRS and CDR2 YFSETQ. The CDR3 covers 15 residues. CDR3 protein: CASKVSTGLSGELFF. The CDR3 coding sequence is TGCGCCAGCAAGGTTTCCACAGGGCTATCCGGGGAGCTGTTTTTT.

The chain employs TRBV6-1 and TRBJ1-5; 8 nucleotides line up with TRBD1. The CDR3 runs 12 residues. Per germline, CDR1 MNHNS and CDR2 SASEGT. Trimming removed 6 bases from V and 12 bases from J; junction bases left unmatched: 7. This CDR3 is CASSRTGGYQHF. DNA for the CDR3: TGTGCCAGCAGCCGAACAGGGGGATACCAGCATTTT.

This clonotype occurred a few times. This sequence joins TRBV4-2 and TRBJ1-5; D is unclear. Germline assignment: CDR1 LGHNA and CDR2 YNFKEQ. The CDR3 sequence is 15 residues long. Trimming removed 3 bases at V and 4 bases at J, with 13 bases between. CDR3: CASSHLDGANQPQHF. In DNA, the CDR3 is TGTGCCAGCAGCCACCTGGACGGTGCTAATCAGCCCCAGCATTTT.

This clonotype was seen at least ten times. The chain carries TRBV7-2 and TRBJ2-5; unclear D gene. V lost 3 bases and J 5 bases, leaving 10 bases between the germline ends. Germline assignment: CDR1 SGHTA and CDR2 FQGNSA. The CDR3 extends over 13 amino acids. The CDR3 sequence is CASSFGPRETQYF. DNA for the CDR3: TGTGCCAGCAGCTTCGGTCCCCGGGAGACCCAGTACTTC.

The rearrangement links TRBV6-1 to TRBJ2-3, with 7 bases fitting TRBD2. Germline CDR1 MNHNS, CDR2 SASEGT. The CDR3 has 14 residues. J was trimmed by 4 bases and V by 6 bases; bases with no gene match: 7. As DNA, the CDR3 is TGTGCCAGCAGCCAGCGAACTAGCGCAGATACGCAGTATTTT. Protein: CASSQRTSADTQYF.

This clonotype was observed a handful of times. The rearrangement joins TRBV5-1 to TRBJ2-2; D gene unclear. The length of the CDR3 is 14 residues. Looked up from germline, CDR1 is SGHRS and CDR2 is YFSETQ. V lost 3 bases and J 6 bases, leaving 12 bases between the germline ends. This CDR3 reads CASSSPPAAGELFF. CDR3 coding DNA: TGCGCCAGCAGCTCGCCGCCGGCGGCCGGGGAGCTGTTTTTT.

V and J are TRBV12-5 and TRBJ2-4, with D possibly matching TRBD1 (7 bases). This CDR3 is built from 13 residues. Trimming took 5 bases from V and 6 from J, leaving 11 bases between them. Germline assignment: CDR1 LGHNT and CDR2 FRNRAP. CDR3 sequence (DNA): TGTGCTAGTGGTCCCCAGGGGGGAAACATTCAGTACTTC. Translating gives CASGPQGGNIQYF.

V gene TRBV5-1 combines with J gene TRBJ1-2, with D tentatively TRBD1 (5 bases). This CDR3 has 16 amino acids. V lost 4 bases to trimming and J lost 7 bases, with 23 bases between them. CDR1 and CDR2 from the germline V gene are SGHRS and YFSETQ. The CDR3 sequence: CASSQPSGASEGGYTF. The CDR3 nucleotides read TGCGCCAGCAGCCAACCCTCCGGGGCCTCCGAGGGTGGCTACACCTTC.

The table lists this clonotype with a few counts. CDR3 residues: CASGAKAGTEAFF. CDR3 coding DNA: TGTGCCAGCGGTGCTAAGGCCGGCACTGAAGCTTTCTTT. This sequence joins TRBV6-1 and TRBJ1-1; D remains ambiguous. Per germline, CDR1 MNHNS and CDR2 SASEGT. V dropped 8 bases and J dropped 4 bases, with 14 bases sitting between them. CDR3 size: 13 residues.

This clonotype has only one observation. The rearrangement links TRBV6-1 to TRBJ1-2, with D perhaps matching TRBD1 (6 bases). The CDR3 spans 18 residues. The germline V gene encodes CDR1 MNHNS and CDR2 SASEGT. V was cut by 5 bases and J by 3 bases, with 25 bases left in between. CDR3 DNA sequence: TGTGCCAGCAGTCCCAAGCGGGGGCTCAGTCTTAATTACTATGGCTACACCTTC. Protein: CASSPKRGLSLNYYGYTF.

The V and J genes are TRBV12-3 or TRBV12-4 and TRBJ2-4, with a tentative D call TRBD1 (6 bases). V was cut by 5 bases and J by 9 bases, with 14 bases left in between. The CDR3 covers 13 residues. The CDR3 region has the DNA TGTGCCAGCAGTCTCCACGGGACACCCATTCAGTACTTC. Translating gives CASSLHGTPIQYF.

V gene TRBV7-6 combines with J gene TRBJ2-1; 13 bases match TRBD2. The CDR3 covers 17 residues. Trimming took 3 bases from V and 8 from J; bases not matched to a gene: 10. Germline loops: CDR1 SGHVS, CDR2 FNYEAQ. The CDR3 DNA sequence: TGTGCCAGCAGCTTGGGACTAGCGGGACGAACCGGGGATGAGCAGTTCTTC. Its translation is CASSLGLAGRTGDEQFF.

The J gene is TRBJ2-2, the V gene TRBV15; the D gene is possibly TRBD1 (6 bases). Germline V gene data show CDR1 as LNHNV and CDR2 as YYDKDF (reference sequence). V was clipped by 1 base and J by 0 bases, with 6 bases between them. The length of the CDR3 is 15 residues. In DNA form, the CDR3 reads TGTGCCACCAGCAGAGGACAGGCGAACACCGGGGAGCTGTTTTTT. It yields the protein CATSRGQANTGELFF.

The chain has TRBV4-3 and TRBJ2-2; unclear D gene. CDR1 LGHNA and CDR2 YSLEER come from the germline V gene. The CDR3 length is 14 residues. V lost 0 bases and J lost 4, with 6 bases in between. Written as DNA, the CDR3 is TGCGCCAGCAGCCAAGAGGCAGGCACCGGGGAGCTGTTTTTT. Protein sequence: CASSQEAGTGELFF.

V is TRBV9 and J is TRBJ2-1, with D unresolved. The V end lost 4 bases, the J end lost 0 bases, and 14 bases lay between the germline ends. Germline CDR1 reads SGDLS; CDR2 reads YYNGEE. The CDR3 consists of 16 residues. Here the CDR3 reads CASSSILGGSYNEQFF. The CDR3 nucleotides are TGTGCCAGCAGCTCCATCCTGGGCGGCTCCTACAATGAGCAGTTCTTC.

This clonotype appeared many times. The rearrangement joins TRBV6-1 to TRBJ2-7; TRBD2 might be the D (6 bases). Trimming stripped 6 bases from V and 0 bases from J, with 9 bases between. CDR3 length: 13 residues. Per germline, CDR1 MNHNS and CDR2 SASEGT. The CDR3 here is CASRRGPSYEQYF. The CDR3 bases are TGTGCCAGCAGGCGGGGCCCCTCCTACGAGCAGTACTTC.